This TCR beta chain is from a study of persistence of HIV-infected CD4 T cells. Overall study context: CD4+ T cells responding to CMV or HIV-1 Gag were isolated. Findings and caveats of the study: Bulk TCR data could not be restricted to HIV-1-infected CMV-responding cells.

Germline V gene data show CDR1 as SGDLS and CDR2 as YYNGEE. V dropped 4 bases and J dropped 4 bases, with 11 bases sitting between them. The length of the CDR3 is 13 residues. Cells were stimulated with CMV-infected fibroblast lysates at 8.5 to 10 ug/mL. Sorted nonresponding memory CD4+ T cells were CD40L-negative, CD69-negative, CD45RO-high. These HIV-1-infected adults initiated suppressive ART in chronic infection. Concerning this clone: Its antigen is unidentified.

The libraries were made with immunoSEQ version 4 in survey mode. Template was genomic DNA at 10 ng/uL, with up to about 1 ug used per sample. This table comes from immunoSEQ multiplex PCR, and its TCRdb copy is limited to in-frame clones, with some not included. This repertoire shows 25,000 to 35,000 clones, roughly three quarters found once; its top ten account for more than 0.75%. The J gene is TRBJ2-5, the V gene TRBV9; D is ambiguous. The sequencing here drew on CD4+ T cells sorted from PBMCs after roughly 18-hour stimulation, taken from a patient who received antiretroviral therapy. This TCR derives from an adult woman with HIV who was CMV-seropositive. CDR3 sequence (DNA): TGTGCCAGCAGCCAAGGGATATCAGAGACCCAGTACTTC. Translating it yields CASSQGISETQYF.